A single sample is the source of the 11 T cell receptor beta chains below, sequenced in a study of T cells expressing NK-cell markers. TCRdb derives one entry per CDR3 protein from the 5' RACE reads, leaving out DNA. The record lists roughly 350,000 distinct CDR3 sequences, of which the ten most abundant hold over 4%. Sequencing input: blood T cells: a sorted CD56 or NKG2C T cell subset, CD4+ or CD8+ T cells, or bulk PBMC T cells (not recorded which). The source of these receptors is a man aged 18 to 70 in good health.

V and J are TRBV27 and TRBJ2-5; TCRdb calls TRBD1, which cannot be checked without DNA. Germline loops: CDR1 MNHEY, CDR2 SMNVEV (reference sequence). The CDR3 has 15 amino acids. The CDR3 here is CASSFKGQSQETQYF.

The chain combines TRBV15 with TRBJ1-5; TCRdb's assignment of TRBD1 cannot be checked, as there is no DNA. CDR1 and CDR2 from the germline V gene are LNHNV and YYDKDF (reference sequence). The CDR3 is made up of 14 amino acids. CDR3 sequence reads: CATSRGTGNQPQHF.

The CDR3 loop is CASISDRYEQYF. The chain joins TRBV6-1 to TRBJ2-7. Germline-derived CDR1 and CDR2 are MNHNS and SASEGT. This CDR3 spans 12 amino acids.

The chain couples TRBV12-3 or TRBV12-4 to TRBJ1-5; TCRdb's D gene call, TRBD1, goes unchecked for lack of DNA. The CDR3 has 16 residues. CDR3 protein: CASSLSGTGVAQPQHF.

The V call is TRBV6-5, the J call TRBJ2-1. The CDR3 has 14 amino acids. Germline CDR1 is MNHEY and CDR2 is SVGAGI. The CDR3 sequence: CASSYGSSYNEQFF.

The chain couples TRBV18 to TRBJ2-1. There are 16 residues in the CDR3. The V gene's germline CDR1 is KGHSH and CDR2 LQKENI. The CDR3 here is CASSPPARSSYNEQFF. The entire variable domain, with the rest obtained from reference TRBV18 and TRBJ2-1, is as follows: NAGVMQNPRHLVRRRGQEARLRCSPMKGHSHVYWYRQLPEEGLKFMVYLQKENIIDESGMPKERFSAEFPKEGPSILRIQQVVRGDSAAYFCASSPPARSSYNEQFFGPGTRLTVL.

The chain joins TRBV2 to TRBJ2-1; TCRdb picks TRBD1, but there is no DNA to check that call. Germline V gene data show CDR1 as SNHLY and CDR2 as FYNNEI. The CDR3 is made up of 15 amino acids. CDR3 region: CASSRLGTGGNEQFF.

The chain recombines TRBV15 with TRBJ2-5. This CDR3 has 14 amino acids. Germline-derived CDR1 and CDR2 are LNHNV and YYDKDF (reference sequence). The CDR3 reads CATSRELSGGTQYF.

The rearrangement joins TRBV6-5 to TRBJ2-7. CDR1 and CDR2 (germline): MNHEY, SVGAGI. The CDR3 totals 13 residues. CDR3 protein: CASSYILGDEQYF.

The chain employs TRBV19 and TRBJ1-1. The CDR3 has 16 residues. CDR1 LNHDA and CDR2 SQIVND come from the germline V gene (reference sequence). CDR3 protein: CASHQLDKRTNTEAFF.

J is TRBJ2-1 and V is TRBV6-1. This CDR3 has 15 residues. Germline values: CDR1 MNHNS, CDR2 SASEGT. This CDR3 is CASSEGRSSYNEQFF.